The rows below give T cell receptor beta chains drawn from one sample of a study of T cells in Graves' hyperthyroidism and ophthalmopathy. One entry per CDR3 protein, called by TCRdb with MiXCR from the multiplex PCR reads. This sample has some 350,000 distinct CDR3 sequences, with around 14% found just once. The sequenced material came from blood. The receptors come from a woman aged 18-29 years with Graves' hyperthyroidism that later progressed to Graves' ophthalmopathy. Both conserved end residues are part of each CDR3.

CDR3: CASSFQSTSGRAGTYNDQFF
V: TRBV7-9
J: TRBJ2-1

CDR3: CATSDLRLDYNEQFF
V: TRBV24-1
J: TRBJ2-1

CDR3: CASSPSGRAGTDTQYF
V: TRBV5-8
J: TRBJ2-3

CDR3: CSAARGGDTQYF
V: TRBV20-1
J: TRBJ2-3

CDR3: CASSAIQGPEAFF
V: TRBV6-1
J: TRBJ1-1

CDR3: CASSQGGLAGGESGELFF
V: TRBV4-2
J: TRBJ2-2

CDR3: CAAPLQGQLTSSYNSPLHF
V: TRBV10-3
J: TRBJ1-6

CDR3: CSAEGILSYEQYF
V: TRBV20-1
J: TRBJ2-7

CDR3: CASSLPPSGPTSYEQYF
V: TRBV5-1
J: TRBJ2-7

CDR3: CATLGQPLYGYTF
V: TRBV12-3/TRBV12-4
J: TRBJ1-2

CDR3: CASSSPRPGANVLTF
V: TRBV6-2/TRBV6-3
J: TRBJ2-6

CDR3: CASSLGTGGASGNTIYF
V: TRBV7-6
J: TRBJ1-3

CDR3: CASSWATGGYNEQFF
V: TRBV11-2
J: TRBJ2-1

CDR3: CASSPGTGGLALQETQYF
V: TRBV5-1
J: TRBJ2-5

CDR3: CASSEDWRGADTQYF
V: TRBV2
J: TRBJ2-3

CDR3: CSARGTSSNQPQHF
V: TRBV20-1
J: TRBJ1-5

CDR3: CASSYKGEKLFF
V: TRBV7-9
J: TRBJ1-4

CDR3: CASQNGGPDYNEQFF
V: TRBV2
J: TRBJ2-1

CDR3: CASRGQLNTEAFF
V: TRBV19
J: TRBJ1-1